The clone carrying this TCR delta chain was observed at least ten times. This likely traces to a read error, being one base from a far larger clone. Other DNA sequences in the sample encode the same CDR3. This sample stems from a study of gamma-delta T cells after stem cell transplantation. TCRdb ran CATT on the RT-PCR reads. The sample has roughly 14,000 delta-chain clones, over 8% seen once. This receptor was obtained from a human donor. It is not recorded whose cells these are; they may come from a transplant donor. The sequenced material came from gamma-delta T cells.

The DNA of the CDR3 is TGTGCCTGTGACACTCTGGGAGATACCGGTAAACTCATCTTT. Its protein product is CACDTLGDTGKLIF. The chain is built from TRDV2 and TRDJ1, with TRDD3 as a possible D gene (5 bases). The CDR3 extends over 14 amino acids. Looked up from germline, CDR1 is GEAIGNYY and CDR2 is EKD.